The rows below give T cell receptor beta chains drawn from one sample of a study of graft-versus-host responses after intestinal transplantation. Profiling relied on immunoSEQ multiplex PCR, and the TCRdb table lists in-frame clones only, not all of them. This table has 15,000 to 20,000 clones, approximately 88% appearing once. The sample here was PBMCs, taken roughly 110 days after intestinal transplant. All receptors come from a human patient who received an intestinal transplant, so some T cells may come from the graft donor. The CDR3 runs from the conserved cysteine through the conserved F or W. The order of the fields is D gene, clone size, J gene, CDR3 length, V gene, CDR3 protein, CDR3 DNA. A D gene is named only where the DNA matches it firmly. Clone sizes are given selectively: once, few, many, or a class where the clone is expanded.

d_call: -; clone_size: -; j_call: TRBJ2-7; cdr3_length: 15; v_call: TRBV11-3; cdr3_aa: CASSPPDRLGYEQYF; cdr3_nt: TGTGCCAGCAGCCCCCCAGACAGGCTCGGGTACGAGCAGTACTTC
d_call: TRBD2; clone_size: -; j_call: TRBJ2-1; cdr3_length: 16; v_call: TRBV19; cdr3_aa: CASSTDLAGGSDEQFF; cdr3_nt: TGTGCCAGTAGTACAGACCTAGCGGGAGGAAGCGATGAGCAGTTCTTC
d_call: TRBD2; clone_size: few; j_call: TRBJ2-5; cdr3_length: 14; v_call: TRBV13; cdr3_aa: CASSLEAGDETQYF; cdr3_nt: TGTGCCAGCAGCTTAGAAGCGGGAGATGAGACCCAGTACTTC
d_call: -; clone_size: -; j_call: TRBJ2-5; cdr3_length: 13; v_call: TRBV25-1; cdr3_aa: CASSDDRQETQYF; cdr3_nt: TGTGCCAGCAGTGATGACAGACAAGAGACCCAGTACTTC
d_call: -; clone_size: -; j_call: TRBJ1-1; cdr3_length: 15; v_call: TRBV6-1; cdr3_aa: CASSEPGHLNTEAFF; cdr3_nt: TGTGCCAGCAGTGAGCCGGGACATCTGAACACTGAAGCTTTCTTT
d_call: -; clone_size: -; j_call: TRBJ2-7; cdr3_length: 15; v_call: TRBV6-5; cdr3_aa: CASSYSGGTTYEQYF; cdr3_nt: TGTGCCAGCAGTTACTCAGGAGGGACCACCTACGAGCAGTACTTC
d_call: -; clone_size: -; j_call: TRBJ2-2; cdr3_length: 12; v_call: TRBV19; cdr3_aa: CASSVVVGELFF; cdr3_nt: TGTGCCAGTAGCGTCGTTGTCGGGGAGCTGTTTTTT
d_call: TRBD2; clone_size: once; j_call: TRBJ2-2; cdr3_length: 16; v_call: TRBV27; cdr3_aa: CASSYGTSGETGELFF; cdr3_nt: TGTGCCAGCTCCTACGGGACTAGCGGGGAAACCGGGGAGCTGTTTTTT
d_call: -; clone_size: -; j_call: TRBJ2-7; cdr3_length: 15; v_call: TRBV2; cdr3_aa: CASTVLSGGFYEQYF; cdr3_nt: TGTGCCAGCACCGTTCTGTCAGGAGGATTCTACGAGCAGTACTTC
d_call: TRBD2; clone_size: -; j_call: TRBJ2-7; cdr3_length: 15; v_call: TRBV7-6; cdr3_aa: CASSQASGVSYEQYF; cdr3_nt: TGTGCCAGCAGCCAGGCTAGCGGCGTCTCCTACGAGCAGTACTTC
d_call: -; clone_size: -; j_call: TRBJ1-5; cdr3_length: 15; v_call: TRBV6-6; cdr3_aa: CAISEGYNSNQPQHF; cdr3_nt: TGTGCCATCAGTGAGGGTTACAATAGCAATCAGCCCCAGCATTTT
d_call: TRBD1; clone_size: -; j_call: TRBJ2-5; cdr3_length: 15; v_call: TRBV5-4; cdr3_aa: CASSVGTAYQETQYF; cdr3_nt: TGTGCCAGCAGCGTGGGGACAGCATACCAAGAGACCCAGTACTTC
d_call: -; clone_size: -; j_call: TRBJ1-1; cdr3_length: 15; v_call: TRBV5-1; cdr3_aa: CASIGKGQPNTEAFF; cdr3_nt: TGCGCCAGCATTGGTAAGGGACAACCGAACACTGAAGCTTTCTTT
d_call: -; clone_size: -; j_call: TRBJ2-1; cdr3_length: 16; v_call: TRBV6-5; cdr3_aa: CASSYYPGASYNEQFF; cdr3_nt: TGTGCCAGCAGTTACTATCCGGGGGCTTCCTACAATGAGCAGTTCTTC
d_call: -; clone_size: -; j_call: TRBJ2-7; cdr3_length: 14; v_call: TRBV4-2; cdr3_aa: CASSQEGFAAEQYF; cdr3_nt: TGTGCCAGCAGCCAAGAAGGGTTCGCGGCGGAGCAGTACTTC
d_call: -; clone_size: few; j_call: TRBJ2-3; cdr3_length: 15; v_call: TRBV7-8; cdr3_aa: CASSLVETKVDTQYF; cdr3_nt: TGTGCCAGCAGCTTAGTTGAGACTAAGGTAGATACGCAGTATTTT
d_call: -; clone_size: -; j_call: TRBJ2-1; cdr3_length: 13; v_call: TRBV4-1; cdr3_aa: CASSQDQMNEQFF; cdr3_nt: TGCGCCAGCAGCCAAGATCAAATGAATGAGCAGTTCTTC
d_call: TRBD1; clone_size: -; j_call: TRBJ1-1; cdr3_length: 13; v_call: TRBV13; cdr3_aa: CASRSDRGPEAFF; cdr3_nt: TGTGCCAGCAGGTCTGACAGGGGGCCTGAAGCTTTCTTT
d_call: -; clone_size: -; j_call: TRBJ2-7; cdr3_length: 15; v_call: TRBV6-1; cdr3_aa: CASSDKSDGSYEQYF; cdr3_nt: TGTGCCAGCAGTGATAAATCGGACGGATCCTACGAGCAGTACTTC
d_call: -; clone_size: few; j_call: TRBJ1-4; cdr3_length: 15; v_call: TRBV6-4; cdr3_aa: CASSRTGEGNEKLFF; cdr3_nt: TGTGCCAGCAGTCGGACCGGGGAAGGGAATGAAAAACTGTTTTTT
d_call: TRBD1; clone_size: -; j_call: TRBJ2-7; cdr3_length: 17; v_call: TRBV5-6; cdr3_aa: CASSLTGGSGWTYEQYF; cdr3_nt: TGTGCCAGCAGCTTGACAGGGGGCTCTGGCTGGACCTACGAGCAGTACTTC
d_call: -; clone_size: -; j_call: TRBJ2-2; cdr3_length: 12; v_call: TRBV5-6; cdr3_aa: CASGVYTGELFF; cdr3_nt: TGTGCCAGCGGGGTTTACACCGGGGAGCTGTTTTTT
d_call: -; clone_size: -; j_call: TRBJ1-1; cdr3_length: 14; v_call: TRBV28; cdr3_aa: CASSSDQRAAEAFF; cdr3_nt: TGTGCCAGCAGTTCCGACCAGAGGGCAGCTGAAGCTTTCTTT
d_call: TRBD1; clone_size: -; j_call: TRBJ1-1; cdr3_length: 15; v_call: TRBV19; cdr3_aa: CASSISAGGSTEAFF; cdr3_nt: TGTGCCAGTAGTATATCCGCAGGGGGATCGACTGAAGCTTTCTTT
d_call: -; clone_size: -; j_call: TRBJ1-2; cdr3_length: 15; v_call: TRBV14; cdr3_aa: CASSLNLQGHYGYTF; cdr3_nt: TGTGCCAGCAGCCTGAACCTCCAGGGGCATTATGGCTACACCTTC
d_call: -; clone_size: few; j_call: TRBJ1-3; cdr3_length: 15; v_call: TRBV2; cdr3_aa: CASKWSGSTGNTIYF; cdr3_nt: TGTGCCAGTAAGTGGTCAGGGAGTACTGGAAACACCATATATTTT
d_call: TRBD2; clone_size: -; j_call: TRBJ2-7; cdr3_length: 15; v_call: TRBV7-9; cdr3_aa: CASSQGASGPYEQYF; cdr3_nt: TGTGCCAGCAGCCAAGGGGCTAGCGGGCCCTACGAGCAGTACTTC
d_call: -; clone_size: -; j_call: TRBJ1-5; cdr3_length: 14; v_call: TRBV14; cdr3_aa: CASSHRDSNQPQHF; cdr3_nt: TGTGCCAGCAGCCACCGGGACAGCAATCAGCCCCAGCATTTT
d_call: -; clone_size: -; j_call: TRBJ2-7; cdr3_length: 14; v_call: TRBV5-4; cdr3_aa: CASSPGLTSYEQYF; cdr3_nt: TGTGCCAGCAGCCCCGGACTAACCTCCTACGAGCAGTACTTC
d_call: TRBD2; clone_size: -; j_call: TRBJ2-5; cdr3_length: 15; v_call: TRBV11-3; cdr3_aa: CASSLELAEQETQYF; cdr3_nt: TGTGCCAGCAGCTTGGAACTAGCGGAGCAAGAGACCCAGTACTTC
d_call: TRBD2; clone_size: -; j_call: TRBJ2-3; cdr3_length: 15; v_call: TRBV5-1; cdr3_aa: CASSRTSGYTDTQYF; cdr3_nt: TGCGCCAGCAGCAGGACTAGCGGGTACACAGATACGCAGTATTTT
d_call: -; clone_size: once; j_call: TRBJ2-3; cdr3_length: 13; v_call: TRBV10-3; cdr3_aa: CAISESSTDTQYF; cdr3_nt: TGTGCCATCAGTGAGTCTAGCACAGATACGCAGTATTTT
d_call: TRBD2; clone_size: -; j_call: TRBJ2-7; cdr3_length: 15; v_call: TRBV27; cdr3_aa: CASSLSLAGMGEQYF; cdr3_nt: TGTGCCAGCAGTTTATCTCTAGCGGGAATGGGAGAGCAGTACTTC
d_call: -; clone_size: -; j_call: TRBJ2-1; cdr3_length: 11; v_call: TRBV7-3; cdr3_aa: CASSLGGEQFF; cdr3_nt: TGTGCCAGCAGCTTGGGGGGAGAGCAGTTCTTC
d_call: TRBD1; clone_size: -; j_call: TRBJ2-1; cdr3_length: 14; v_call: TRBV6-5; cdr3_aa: CASSSGDSFNEQFF; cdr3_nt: TGTGCCAGCAGTTCAGGGGACAGTTTCAATGAGCAGTTCTTC
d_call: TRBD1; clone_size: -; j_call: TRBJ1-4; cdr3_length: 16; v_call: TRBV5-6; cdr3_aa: CASSLGNRGFPEKLFF; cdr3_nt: TGTGCCAGCAGCCTGGGGAACAGGGGGTTCCCCGAAAAACTGTTTTTT
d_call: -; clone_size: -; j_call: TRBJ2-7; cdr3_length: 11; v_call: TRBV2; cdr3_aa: CASSLVYEQYF; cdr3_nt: TGTGCCAGCAGCCTAGTCTACGAGCAGTACTTC
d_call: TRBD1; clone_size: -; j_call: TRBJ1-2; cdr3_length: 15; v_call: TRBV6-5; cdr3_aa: CASRGTGGFTYGYTF; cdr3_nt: TGTGCCAGCAGGGGGACAGGGGGTTTTACCTATGGCTACACCTTC
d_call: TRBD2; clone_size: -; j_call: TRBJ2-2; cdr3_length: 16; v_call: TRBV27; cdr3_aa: CASTTKAGGNTGELFF; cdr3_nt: TGTGCCAGCACTACCAAAGCGGGAGGGAACACCGGGGAGCTGTTTTTT
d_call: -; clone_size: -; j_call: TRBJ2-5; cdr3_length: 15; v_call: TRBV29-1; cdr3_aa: CSVVGSPNSEETQYF; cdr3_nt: TGCAGCGTTGTTGGGAGTCCGAATAGCGAAGAGACCCAGTACTTC
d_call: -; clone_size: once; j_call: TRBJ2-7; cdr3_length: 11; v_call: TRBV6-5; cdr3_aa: CASSSWGEQYF; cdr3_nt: TGTGCCAGCAGTTCATGGGGCGAGCAGTACTTC
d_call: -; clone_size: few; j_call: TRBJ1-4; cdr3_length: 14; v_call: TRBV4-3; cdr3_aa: CASSPGLINEKLFF; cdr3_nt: TGCGCCAGCAGCCCGGGACTGATTAATGAAAAACTGTTTTTT
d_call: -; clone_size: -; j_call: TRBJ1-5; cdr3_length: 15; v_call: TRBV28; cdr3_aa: CASSFGQYSNQPQHF; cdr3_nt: TGTGCCAGCAGTTTTGGCCAGTATAGCAATCAGCCCCAGCATTTT